This TCR beta chain was retrieved from a study of T-cell reconstitution after alpha-beta-depleted transplantation in children. Findings and caveats of the study: Some patients showed high day-60 TCRbeta diversity, which derived from surviving recipient T cells and thymic progenitors.

Unique molecular identifiers were incorporated during preparation of the TCRbeta library. TCRdb called the PCR reads again in MiXCR, with one record for every CDR3 protein. The profile shows about 200,000 distinct CDR3 sequences, roughly 6.5% of them singletons. CDR3 length: 14 amino acids. Trimming removed 6 bases from V and 7 bases from J; junction bases left unmatched: 8. Germline assignment: CDR1 SGHVS and CDR2 FQNEAQ. This clonotype appeared many times. Its antigen is still unknown. The rearrangement joins TRBV7-8 to TRBJ2-1; 8 bases align to TRBD2. Sequenced here: PBMCs, sampled before TCRalphabeta/CD19-depleted stem cell transplant. The sequence came from a girl less than two years old with combined immunodeficiency, due to receive a stem cell transplant. CDR3 residues: CASRPRTGGNEQFF. In nucleotides, the CDR3 is TGTGCCAGCAGACCCCGGACGGGGGGGAATGAGCAGTTCTTC.